This record looks at one TCR beta chain sequence and its context. This sample was taken from a study of blood T cells in healthy people across ages. V lost 3 bases, J lost 0 bases, and 12 bases lay in between. The CDR3 consists of 17 residues. Germline-derived CDR1 and CDR2 are LNHNV and YYDKDF (reference sequence). Alongside a J-beta primer mix, a sample-barcoded 5' primer served in a second PCR lasting about 7 to 11 cycles. TCRdb fed the 5' RACE reads into MiXCR, producing one record per CDR3 protein. The sample contains approximately 800,000 distinct CDR3 sequences, roughly three fifths of which appear only once.

The material sequenced was blood. This clonotype was sampled from a man aged 35 to 55 in good health. The rearrangement links TRBV15 to TRBJ1-6; D gene uncertain. The CDR3 DNA reads TGTGCCACCAGCAGGGCCCACCTGAGCTCCTATAATTCACCCCTCCACTTT. This translates into CATSRAHLSSYNSPLHF.